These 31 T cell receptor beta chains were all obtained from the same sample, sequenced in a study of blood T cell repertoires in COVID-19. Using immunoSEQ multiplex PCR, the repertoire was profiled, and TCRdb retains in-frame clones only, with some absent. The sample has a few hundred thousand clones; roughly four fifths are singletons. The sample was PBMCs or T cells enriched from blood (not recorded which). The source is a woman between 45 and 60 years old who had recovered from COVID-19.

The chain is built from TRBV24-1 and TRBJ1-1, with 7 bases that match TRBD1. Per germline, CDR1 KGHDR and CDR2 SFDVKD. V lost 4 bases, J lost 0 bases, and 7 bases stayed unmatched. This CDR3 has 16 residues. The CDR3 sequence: CATSDPGTAMNTEAFF. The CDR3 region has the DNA TGTGCCACCAGTGACCCTGGGACAGCCATGAACACTGAAGCTTTCTTT.

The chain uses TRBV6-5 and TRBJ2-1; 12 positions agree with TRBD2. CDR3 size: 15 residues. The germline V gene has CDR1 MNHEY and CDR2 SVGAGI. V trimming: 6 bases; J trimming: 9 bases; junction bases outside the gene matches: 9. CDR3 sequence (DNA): TGTGCCAGCAGCCATGCAAGACTAGCGGGAGTTGAGCAGTTCTTC. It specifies CASSHARLAGVEQFF.

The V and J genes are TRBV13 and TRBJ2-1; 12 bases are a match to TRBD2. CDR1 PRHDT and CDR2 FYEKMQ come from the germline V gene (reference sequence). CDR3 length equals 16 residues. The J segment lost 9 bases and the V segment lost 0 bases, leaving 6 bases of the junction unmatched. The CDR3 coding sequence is TGTGCCAGCAGCTTAGGCCTAGCGGGAGGGCCAGGTGAGCAGTTCTTC. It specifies CASSLGLAGGPGEQFF.

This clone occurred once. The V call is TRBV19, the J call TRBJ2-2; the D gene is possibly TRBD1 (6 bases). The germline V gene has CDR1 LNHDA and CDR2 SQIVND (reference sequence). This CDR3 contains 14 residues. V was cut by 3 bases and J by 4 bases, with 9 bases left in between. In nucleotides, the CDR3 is TGTGCCAGTAGTATGACAGGCGGCACCGGGGAGCTGTTTTTT. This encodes CASSMTGGTGELFF.

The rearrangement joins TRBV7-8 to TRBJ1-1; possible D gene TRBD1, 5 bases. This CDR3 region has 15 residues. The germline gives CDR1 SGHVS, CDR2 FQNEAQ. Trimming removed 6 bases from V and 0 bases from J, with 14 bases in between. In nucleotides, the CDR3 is TGTGCCAGCAGTTTGGGGGGACTTTTGAACACTGAAGCTTTCTTT. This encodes CASSLGGLLNTEAFF.

The CDR3: CASRQTQGTLRTEAFF. The CDR3, as DNA: TGCGCCAGCAGGCAAACACAGGGTACCTTGAGGACTGAAGCTTTCTTT. This chain uses TRBV5-1 with TRBJ1-1; D may be TRBD1 (6 bases). Germline CDR1 SGHRS, CDR2 YFSETQ. The CDR3 is 16 residues long. With 5 bases removed from V and 5 bases from J, the gap between germline ends came to 22 bases. Full variable domain (outside the CDR3, taken from reference TRBV5-1 and TRBJ1-1): KAGVTQTPRYLIKTRGQQVTLSCSPISGHRSVSWYQQTPGQGLQFLFEYFSETQRNKGNFPGRFSGRQFSNSRSEMNVSTLELGDSALYLCASRQTQGTLRTEAFFGQGTRLTVV.

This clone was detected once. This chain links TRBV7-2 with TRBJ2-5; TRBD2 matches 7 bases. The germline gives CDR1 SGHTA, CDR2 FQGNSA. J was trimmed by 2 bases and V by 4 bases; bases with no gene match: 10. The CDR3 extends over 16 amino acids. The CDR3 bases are TGTGCCAGCAGCTCGCTGGGGTGGGGGGGGCAAGAGACCCAGTACTTC. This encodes CASSSLGWGGQETQYF.

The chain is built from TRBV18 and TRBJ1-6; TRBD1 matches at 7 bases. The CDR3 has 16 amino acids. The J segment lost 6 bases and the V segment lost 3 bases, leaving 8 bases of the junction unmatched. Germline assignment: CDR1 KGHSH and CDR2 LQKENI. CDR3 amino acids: CASSPPLQGSNSPLHF. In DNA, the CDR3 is TGTGCCAGCTCACCTCCTTTACAGGGGTCTAATTCACCCCTCCACTTT.

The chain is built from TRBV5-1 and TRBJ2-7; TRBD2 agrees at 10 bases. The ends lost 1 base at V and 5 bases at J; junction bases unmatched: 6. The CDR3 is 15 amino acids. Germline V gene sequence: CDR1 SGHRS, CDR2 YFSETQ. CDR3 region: CASSLSTSGIDEQYF. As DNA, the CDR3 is TGCGCCAGCAGCTTGTCTACTAGCGGGATCGACGAGCAGTACTTC.

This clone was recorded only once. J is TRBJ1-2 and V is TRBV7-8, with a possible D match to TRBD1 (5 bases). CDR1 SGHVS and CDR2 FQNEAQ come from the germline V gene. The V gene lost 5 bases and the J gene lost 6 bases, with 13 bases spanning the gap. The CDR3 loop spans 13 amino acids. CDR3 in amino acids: CASSPRWGDGYTF. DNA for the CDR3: TGTGCCAGCAGCCCTCGTTGGGGGGATGGCTACACCTTC.

CDR3 region: CASSVEDGGQRSINEKLFF. The CDR3 bases are TGTGCCAGCAGCGTAGAAGATGGAGGGCAAAGATCTATTAATGAAAAACTGTTTTTT. The V and J genes are TRBV9 and TRBJ1-4; D remains unclear. Germline loops: CDR1 SGDLS, CDR2 YYNGEE. V was clipped by 0 bases and J by 4 bases, with 22 bases between them. The CDR3 is made up of 19 amino acids.

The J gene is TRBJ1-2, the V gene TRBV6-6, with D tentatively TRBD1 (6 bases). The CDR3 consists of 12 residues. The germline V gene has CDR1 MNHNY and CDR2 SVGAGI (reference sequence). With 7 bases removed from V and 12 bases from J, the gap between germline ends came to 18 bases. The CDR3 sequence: CASNTRAGAHTF. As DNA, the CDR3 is TGTGCCAGCAACACCAGGGCGGGGGCTCACACCTTC.

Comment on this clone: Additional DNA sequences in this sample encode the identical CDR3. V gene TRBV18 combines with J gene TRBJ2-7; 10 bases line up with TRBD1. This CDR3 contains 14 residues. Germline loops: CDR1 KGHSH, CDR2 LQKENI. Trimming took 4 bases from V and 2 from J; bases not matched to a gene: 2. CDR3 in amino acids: CASSRDRGTYEQYF. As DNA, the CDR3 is TGTGCCAGCTCACGGGACAGGGGCACCTACGAGCAGTACTTC.

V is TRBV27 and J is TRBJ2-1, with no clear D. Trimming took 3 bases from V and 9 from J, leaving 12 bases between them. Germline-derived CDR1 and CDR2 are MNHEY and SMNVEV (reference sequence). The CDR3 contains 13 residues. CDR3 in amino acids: CASSFWLDGEQFF. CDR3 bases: TGTGCCAGCAGTTTTTGGCTAGACGGTGAGCAGTTCTTC.

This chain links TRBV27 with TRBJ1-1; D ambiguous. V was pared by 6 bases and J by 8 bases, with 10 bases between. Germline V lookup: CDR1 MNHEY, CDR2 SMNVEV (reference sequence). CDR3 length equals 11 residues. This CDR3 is CASRTAREAFF. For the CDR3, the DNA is TGTGCCAGCAGAACTGCAAGAGAAGCTTTCTTT.

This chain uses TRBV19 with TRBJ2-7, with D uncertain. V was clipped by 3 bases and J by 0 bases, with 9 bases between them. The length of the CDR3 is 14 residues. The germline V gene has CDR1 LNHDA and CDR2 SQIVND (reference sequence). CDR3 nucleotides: TGTGCCAGTAGTATGTACCCCGGCTCCTACGAGCAGTACTTC. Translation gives CASSMYPGSYEQYF. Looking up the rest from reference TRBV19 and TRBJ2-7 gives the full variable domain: DGGITQSPKYLFRKEGQNVTLSCEQNLNHDAMYWYRQDPGQGLRLIYYSQIVNDFQKGDIAEGYSVSREKKESFPLTVTSAQKNPTAFYLCASSMYPGSYEQYFGPGTRLTVT.

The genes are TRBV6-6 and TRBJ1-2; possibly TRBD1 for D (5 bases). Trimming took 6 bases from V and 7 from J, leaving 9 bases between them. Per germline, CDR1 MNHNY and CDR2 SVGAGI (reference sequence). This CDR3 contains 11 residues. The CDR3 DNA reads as TGTGCCAGCAGCGACAGAGGTGGCTACACCTTC. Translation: CASSDRGGYTF.

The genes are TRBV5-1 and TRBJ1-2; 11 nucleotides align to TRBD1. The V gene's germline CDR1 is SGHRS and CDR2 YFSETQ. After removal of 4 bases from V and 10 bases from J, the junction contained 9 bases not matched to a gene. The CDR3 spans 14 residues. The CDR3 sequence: CASSVDRGRGDYTF. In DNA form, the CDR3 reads TGCGCCAGCAGCGTGGACAGGGGGCGCGGAGACTACACCTTC.

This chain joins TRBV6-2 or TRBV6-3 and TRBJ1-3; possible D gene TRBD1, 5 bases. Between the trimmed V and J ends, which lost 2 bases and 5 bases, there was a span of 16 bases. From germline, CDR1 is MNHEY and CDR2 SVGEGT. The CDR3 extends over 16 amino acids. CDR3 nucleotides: TGTGCCAGCAGTTACGGCGGCGGGGCCTCGAGAAACACCATATATTTT. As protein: CASSYGGGASRNTIYF.

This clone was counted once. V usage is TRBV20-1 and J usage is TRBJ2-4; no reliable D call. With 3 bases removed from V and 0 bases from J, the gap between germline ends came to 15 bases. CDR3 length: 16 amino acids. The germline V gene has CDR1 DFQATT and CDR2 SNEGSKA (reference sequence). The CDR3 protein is CSASGVSELAKNIQYF. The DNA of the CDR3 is TGCAGTGCTAGTGGCGTGTCGGAGCTAGCCAAAAACATTCAGTACTTC.

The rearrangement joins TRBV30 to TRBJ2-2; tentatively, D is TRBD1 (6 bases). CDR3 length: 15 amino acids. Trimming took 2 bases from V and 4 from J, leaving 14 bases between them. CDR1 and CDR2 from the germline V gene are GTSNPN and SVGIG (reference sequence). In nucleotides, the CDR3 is TGTGCCTGGAGTTACGACAGGTCGGTCACCGGGGAGCTGTTTTTT. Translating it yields CAWSYDRSVTGELFF.

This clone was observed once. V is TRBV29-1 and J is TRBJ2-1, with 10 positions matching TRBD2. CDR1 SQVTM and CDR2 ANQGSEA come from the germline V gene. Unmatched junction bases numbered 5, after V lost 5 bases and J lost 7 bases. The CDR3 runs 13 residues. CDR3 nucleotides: TGCAGCGTTCAGGGACTAGCGCTAAATGAGCAGTTCTTC. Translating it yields CSVQGLALNEQFF.

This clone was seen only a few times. This CDR3 reads CASSADRVGYTF. For the CDR3, the DNA is TGTGCCAGTAGTGCCGACAGGGTTGGCTACACCTTC. This chain links TRBV19 with TRBJ1-2, with 7 bases fitting TRBD1. The germline V gene encodes CDR1 LNHDA and CDR2 SQIVND (reference sequence). This CDR3 spans 12 amino acids. Trimming removed 5 bases from V and 7 bases from J; junction bases left unmatched: 4.

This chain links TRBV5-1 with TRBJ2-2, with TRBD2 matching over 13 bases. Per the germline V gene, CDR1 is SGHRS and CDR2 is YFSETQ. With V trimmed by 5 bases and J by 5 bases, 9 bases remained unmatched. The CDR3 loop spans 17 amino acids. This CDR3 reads CASRKGLAGASTGELFF. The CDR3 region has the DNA TGCGCCAGCAGGAAAGGACTAGCGGGGGCGTCGACCGGGGAGCTGTTTTTT.

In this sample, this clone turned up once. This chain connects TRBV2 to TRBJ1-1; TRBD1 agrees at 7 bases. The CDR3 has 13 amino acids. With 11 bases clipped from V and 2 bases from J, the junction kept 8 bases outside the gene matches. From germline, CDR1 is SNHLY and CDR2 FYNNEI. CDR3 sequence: CACFGTENTEAFF. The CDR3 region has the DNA TGTGCCTGCTTCGGGACAGAAAACACTGAAGCTTTCTTT.

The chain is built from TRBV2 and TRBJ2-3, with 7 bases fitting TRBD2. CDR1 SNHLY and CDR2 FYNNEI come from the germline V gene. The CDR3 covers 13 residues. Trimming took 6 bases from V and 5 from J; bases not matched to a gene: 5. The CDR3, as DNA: TGTGCCAGCAGCCTGGGGGGGGAAGATACGCAGTATTTT. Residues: CASSLGGEDTQYF.

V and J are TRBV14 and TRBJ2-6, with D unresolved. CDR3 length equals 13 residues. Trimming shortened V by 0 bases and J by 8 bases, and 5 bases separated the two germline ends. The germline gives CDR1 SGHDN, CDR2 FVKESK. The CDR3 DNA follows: TGTGCCAGCAGCCAAGATTTCTCCAACGTCCTGACTTTC. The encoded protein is CASSQDFSNVLTF.

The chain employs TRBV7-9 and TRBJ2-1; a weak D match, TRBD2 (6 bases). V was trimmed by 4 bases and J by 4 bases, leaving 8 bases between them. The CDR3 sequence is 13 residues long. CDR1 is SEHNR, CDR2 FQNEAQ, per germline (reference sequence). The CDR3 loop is CASSWGLYNEQFF. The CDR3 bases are TGTGCCAGCAGCTGGGGACTGTACAATGAGCAGTTCTTC.

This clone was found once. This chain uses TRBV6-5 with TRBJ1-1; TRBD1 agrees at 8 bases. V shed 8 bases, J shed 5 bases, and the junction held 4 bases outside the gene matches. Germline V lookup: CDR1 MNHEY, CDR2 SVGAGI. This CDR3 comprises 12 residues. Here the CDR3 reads CASRRGRTEAFF. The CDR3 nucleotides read TGTGCCAGCCGCAGGGGGCGGACTGAAGCTTTCTTT.

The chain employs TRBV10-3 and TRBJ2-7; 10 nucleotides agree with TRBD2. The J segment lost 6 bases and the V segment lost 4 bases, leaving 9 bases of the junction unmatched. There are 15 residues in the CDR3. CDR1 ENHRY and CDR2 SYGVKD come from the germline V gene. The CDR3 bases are TGTGCCATCAGTGCCGACCTAGCGGGAGAAGGCGAGCAGTACTTC. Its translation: CAISADLAGEGEQYF.

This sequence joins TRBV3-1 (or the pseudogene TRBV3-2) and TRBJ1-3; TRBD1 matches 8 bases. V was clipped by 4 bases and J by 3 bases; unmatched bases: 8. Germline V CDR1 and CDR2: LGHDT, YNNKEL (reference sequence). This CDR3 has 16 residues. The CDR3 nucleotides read TGTGCCAGCAGCCTCCAGGCAGGGGGCTTTGGAAACACCATATATTTT. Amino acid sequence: CASSLQAGGFGNTIYF.